Listed here are 21 T cell receptor beta chains from one sample, sequenced in a study of OX40 agonist ivuxolimab in advanced cancers. The method was immunoSEQ multiplex PCR; TCRdb's version includes in-frame clones alone and lacks a portion of them. The sample contains approximately 72,000 clones, 80% to 90% of which appear only once. Sequences were derived from CD4+ or CD8+ T cells sorted from blood, sampled in a trial of the OX40 agonist ivuxolimab. All receptors come from an adult with an advanced solid tumor such as melanoma, head and neck, liver or kidney cancer.

The gene calls are TRBV10-1 and TRBJ1-6, with D maybe TRBD1 (6 bases). The CDR3 spans 20 residues. V was trimmed by 4 bases and J by 4 bases, leaving 26 bases between them. From germline, CDR1 is WNHNN and CDR2 SYGVQD (reference sequence). The CDR3 reads CASSGTDLPPKVRYNSPLHF. CDR3 sequence (DNA): TGCGCCAGCAGTGGGACAGACCTCCCGCCCAAAGTGAGGTATAATTCACCCCTCCACTTT.

For the CDR3, the DNA is TGTGCCAGCAGTTCACCCGGGACAGCCTACGAGCAGTACTTC. This sequence encodes CASSSPGTAYEQYF. V usage is TRBV27 and J usage is TRBJ2-7; 7 bases line up with TRBD1. The CDR3 loop spans 14 amino acids. V shed 4 bases, J shed 2 bases, and the junction held 5 bases outside the gene matches. In germline, CDR1 is MNHEY, CDR2 SMNVEV (reference sequence).

J is TRBJ1-4 and V is TRBV19; 7 positions match TRBD1. The CDR3 loop spans 14 amino acids. Per germline, CDR1 LNHDA and CDR2 SQIVND (reference sequence). The junction had 7 bases not matched to a gene; V was cut back by 7 bases and J by 5 bases. The CDR3 is CASNFGRGNEKLFF. The DNA of the CDR3 is TGTGCCAGTAATTTCGGCAGGGGGAATGAAAAACTGTTTTTT.

The V gene is TRBV27, the J gene TRBJ1-6, with 7 nucleotides matching TRBD1. The V gene end was trimmed by 2 bases and the J gene end by 7 bases; junction bases not matched to a gene: 14. The CDR3 contains 18 residues. The germline gives CDR1 MNHEY, CDR2 SMNVEV (reference sequence). CDR3 loop: CASSLIPPDRERNSPLHF. The CDR3 nucleotides are TGTGCCAGCAGTTTAATCCCCCCCGACAGGGAGAGAAATTCACCCCTCCACTTT.

The gene calls are TRBV19 and TRBJ2-5; no clear D. CDR3 length: 13 amino acids. CDR1 is LNHDA, CDR2 SQIVND, per germline (reference sequence). The ends were cut back, 5 bases at V and 2 bases at J, with 9 bases in the middle. The CDR3 coding sequence is TGTGCCAGTAGTTGGTCGCTTCAAGAGACCCAGTACTTC. Translated, it gives CASSWSLQETQYF.

The chain links TRBV5-4 to TRBJ2-2, with TRBD2 matching 8 bases. CDR1 is SGHNT and CDR2 is YYREEE in the germline V gene (reference sequence). V gave up 1 base and J gave up 5 bases; unmatched junction bases: 7. The CDR3 runs 16 residues. This chain's CDR3 is CASSLPPGTRTGELFF. CDR3 bases: TGTGCCAGCAGCTTGCCCCCCGGGACTAGAACCGGGGAGCTGTTTTTT. The complete variable domain, with remaining parts taken from reference TRBV5-4 and TRBJ2-2, reads ETGVTQSPTHLIKTRGQQVTLRCSSQSGHNTVSWYQQALGQGPQFIFQYYREEENGRGNFPPRFSGLQFPNYSSELNVNALELDDSALYLCASSLPPGTRTGELFFGEGSRLTVL.

The gene calls are TRBV28 and TRBJ2-7; the match to TRBD1 covers 8 bases. Germline V lookup: CDR1 MDHEN, CDR2 SYDVKM. J gave up 6 bases and V 2 bases, and 9 bases lay outside the gene matches. The CDR3 has 15 residues. The CDR3 reads CASSLDTGGISEQYF. In nucleotides, the CDR3 is TGTGCCAGCAGTTTAGATACAGGGGGGATCTCCGAGCAGTACTTC.

This chain joins TRBV2 and TRBJ1-5; perhaps TRBD1 as D (5 bases). The CDR3 contains 15 residues. The V gene's germline CDR1 is SNHLY and CDR2 FYNNEI. V was pared by 4 bases and J by 4 bases, with 14 bases between. CDR3 coding DNA: TGTGCCAGCAGTGCCGAAGGGACTCCAAATCAGCCCCAGCATTTT. Translating gives CASSAEGTPNQPQHF.

The chain has TRBV4-1 and TRBJ2-5; 12 bases match TRBD2. CDR1 is MGHRA, CDR2 YSYEKL, per germline. This CDR3 has 16 residues. Trimming cost V 4 bases and J 2 bases; bases outside gene matches: 5. CDR3 in amino acids: CASSPHTSGGQETQYF. The CDR3 coding sequence is TGCGCCAGCAGCCCTCATACTAGCGGGGGGCAAGAGACCCAGTACTTC.

The chain is built from TRBV5-4 and TRBJ2-7; 7 bases line up with TRBD1. Germline loops: CDR1 SGHNT, CDR2 YYREEE (reference sequence). The length of the CDR3 is 14 residues. The V and J ends lost 4 bases and 5 bases, in that order; junction bases with no gene match: 9. Written as DNA, the CDR3 is TGTGCCAGCAGCCCAAGACAGGGTACCCACGAGCAGTACTTC. Translating it yields CASSPRQGTHEQYF.

This clone turned up a few times. The CDR3: CSALRPAEAFF. In DNA, the CDR3 is TGCAGTGCTTTGAGGCCGGCTGAAGCTTTCTTT. The chain carries TRBV20-1 and TRBJ1-1; no definite D call. CDR3 length: 11 residues. V was pared by 5 bases and J by 6 bases, with 10 bases between. Germline-derived CDR1 and CDR2 are DFQATT and SNEGSKA (reference sequence).

The genes are TRBV7-2 and TRBJ2-3; D is perhaps TRBD2 (6 bases). The V gene's germline CDR1 is SGHTA and CDR2 FQGNSA. This CDR3 spans 14 amino acids. V dropped 0 bases and J dropped 5 bases, with 9 bases sitting between them. DNA for the CDR3: TGTGCCAGCAGCTTAGCGGGGGGAGTAGATACGCAGTATTTT. It codes for CASSLAGGVDTQYF.

This clone has only a few counts. V is TRBV18 and J is TRBJ2-2, with a tentative D call TRBD2 (5 bases). The CDR3 runs 17 residues. Trimming shortened V by 1 base and J by 3 bases, and 15 bases separated the two germline ends. The V gene's germline CDR1 is KGHSH and CDR2 LQKENI. CDR3: CASSPRQRQSDTGELFF. CDR3 coding DNA: TGTGCCAGCTCACCACGTCAGCGGCAATCCGACACCGGGGAGCTGTTTTTT.

The chain combines TRBV10-1 with TRBJ2-2; a weak D match, TRBD2 (6 bases). CDR3 length: 16 residues. V lost 5 bases and J lost 4, with 17 bases in between. CDR1 is WNHNN, CDR2 SYGVQD, per germline (reference sequence). The CDR3 region is CASSWDFTSGTGELFF. In DNA, the CDR3 is TGCGCCAGCAGTTGGGACTTCACGAGCGGCACCGGGGAGCTGTTTTTT.

This clone has just one count. The chain is built from TRBV11-2 and TRBJ2-6, with D possibly matching TRBD2 (6 bases). V lost 5 bases and J lost 2, with 19 bases in between. Germline assignment: CDR1 SGHAT and CDR2 FQNNGV. CDR3 size: 18 residues. CDR3 amino acids: CASSTRLRDRPGANVLTF. CDR3 DNA sequence: TGTGCCAGCAGCACTAGGTTGCGGGATCGGCCTGGGGCCAACGTCCTGACTTTC.

The chain uses TRBV6-1 and TRBJ1-1; D is possibly TRBD1 (5 bases). The CDR3 is 14 residues long. Germline CDR1 reads MNHNS; CDR2 reads SASEGT. The V end lost 8 bases, the J end lost 2 bases, and 15 bases lay between the germline ends. DNA for the CDR3: TGTGCCAGCTGCCCGATTGGGGCAAACACTGAAGCTTTCTTT. Translating gives CASCPIGANTEAFF.

This clone was detected only once. This chain connects TRBV14 to TRBJ2-5; D remains unclear. This CDR3 spans 15 amino acids. Germline loops: CDR1 SGHDN, CDR2 FVKESK. Trimming shortened V by 2 bases and J by 1 base, and 11 bases separated the two germline ends. The CDR3 spells CASSQWIDFQETQYF. The CDR3 DNA reads as TGTGCCAGCAGCCAATGGATCGACTTCCAAGAGACCCAGTACTTC.

The chain combines TRBV2 with TRBJ2-2, with D possibly matching TRBD1 (6 bases). CDR3 length: 15 amino acids. V lost 6 bases to trimming and J lost 4 bases, with 15 bases between them. Germline CDR1 reads SNHLY; CDR2 reads FYNNEI. CDR3 loop: CASREQGMGTGELFF. In DNA form, the CDR3 reads TGTGCCAGCAGGGAACAGGGTATGGGCACCGGGGAGCTGTTTTTT.

The chain carries TRBV7-3 and TRBJ2-5; TRBD2 matches at 9 bases. Losses at the gene ends were 2 bases for V and 5 bases for J; bases not matched to a gene: 9. Germline CDR1 is SGHTA and CDR2 is FQGTGA. There are 16 residues in the CDR3. The CDR3 nucleotides are TGTGCCAGCAGCTTACTCGGCGGGGGGGCCTTCGAGACCCAGTACTTC. Protein product: CASSLLGGGAFETQYF.

Details on this clone: Other DNA sequences in this sample translate to the same CDR3. The chain uses TRBV18 and TRBJ1-4; TRBD1 aligns across 7 bases. V shed 3 bases, J shed 5 bases, and the junction held 0 bases outside the gene matches. The CDR3 sequence is 13 residues long. The germline CDR1 and CDR2 sequences are KGHSH and LQKENI. For the CDR3, the DNA is TGTGCCAGCTCACCGGACAGGAATGAAAAACTGTTTTTT. This gives the protein CASSPDRNEKLFF. Combining the CDR3 with reference TRBV18 and TRBJ1-4 gives the whole variable domain NAGVMQNPRHLVRRRGQEARLRCSPMKGHSHVYWYRQLPEEGLKFMVYLQKENIIDESGMPKERFSAEFPKEGPSILRIQQVVRGDSAAYFCASSPDRNEKLFFGSGTQLSVL.

This rearrangement joins TRBV7-2 to TRBJ1-2; the D is unclear. Looked up from germline, CDR1 is SGHTA and CDR2 is FQGNSA. This CDR3 contains 13 residues. V was clipped by 3 bases and J by 2 bases, with 7 bases between them. CDR3 residues: CASSFGSNYGYTF. The CDR3 DNA is TGTGCCAGCAGCTTCGGCAGCAACTATGGCTACACCTTC.